Following are 9 T cell receptor beta chains from one sample sequenced in a study of T cell repertoires in cytomegalovirus infection. TCRdb processed the reads anew with MiXCR; each CDR3 protein has one entry. The repertoire has 150,000 to 200,000 distinct CDR3 sequences, 17% of them found once; the top ten carry around 25%. The sample consisted of CD8+ T cells from PBMCs. These receptors were taken from a human donor in good health (CMV status not recorded). Some clones in this sample may be carry-over from other donors' samples.

The table lists this clonotype with a few counts. The chain recombines TRBV2 with TRBJ2-5; TRBD2 matches 15 bases. J was trimmed by 5 bases and V by 4 bases; bases with no gene match: 8. From germline, CDR1 is SNHLY and CDR2 FYNNEI. The CDR3 is 17 amino acids. CDR3 amino acids: CASSGRTSGGAWETQYF. Here the CDR3 DNA reads TGTGCCAGCAGTGGGAGGACTAGCGGGGGGGCCTGGGAGACCCAGTACTTC. Full variable domain (missing parts from reference TRBV2 and TRBJ2-5): EPEVTQTPSHQVTQMGQEVILRCVPISNHLYFYWYRQILGQKVEFLVSFYNNEISEKSEIFDDQFSVERPDGSNFTLKIRSTKLEDSAMYFCASSGRTSGGAWETQYFGPGTRLLVL.

In its sample, this clonotype was seen many times. The V gene is TRBV7-2, the J gene TRBJ1-1; D gene unclear. The CDR3 covers 13 residues. Per germline, CDR1 SGHTA and CDR2 FQGNSA. The V and J ends lost 4 bases and 4 bases respectively, with 10 bases between them. The CDR3 DNA reads TGTGCCAGCAGCTCAAATGTAGGCACTGAAGCTTTCTTT. It is translated as CASSSNVGTEAFF.

This chain joins TRBV4-1 and TRBJ2-5; D not resolved. V lost 0 bases and J 5 bases, leaving 10 bases between the germline ends. The CDR3 loop spans 14 amino acids. The germline V gene has CDR1 MGHRA and CDR2 YSYEKL. For the CDR3, the DNA is TGCGCCAGCAGCCAAGACAGGTCTGGGGAGACCCAGTACTTC. Its protein is CASSQDRSGETQYF.

V and J are TRBV29-1 and TRBJ1-3; no reliable D call. Germline CDR1 reads SQVTM; CDR2 reads ANQGSEA. With 6 bases removed from V and 2 bases from J, the gap between germline ends came to 11 bases. This CDR3 has 13 residues. CDR3 protein: CSVLGPAGNTIYF. The CDR3 region has the DNA TGCAGCGTATTAGGGCCGGCTGGAAACACCATATATTTT.

The CDR3 protein is CASNMPGQINEQFF. The CDR3 DNA reads TGTGCCAGCAACATGCCGGGACAGATAAATGAGCAGTTCTTC. The chain is built from TRBV12-3 or TRBV12-4 and TRBJ2-1; the match to TRBD1 covers 7 bases. There are 14 residues in the CDR3. The trim removed 7 bases at V and 7 bases at J, leaving 10 bases unmatched.

This rearrangement joins TRBV6-1 to TRBJ2-1, with 7 bases lining up with TRBD1. Trimming cost V 4 bases and J 3 bases; bases outside gene matches: 6. This CDR3 comprises 15 residues. Germline values: CDR1 MNHNS, CDR2 SASEGT. CDR3 sequence: CASSGLWDSYNEQFF. Written as DNA, the CDR3 is TGTGCCAGCAGTGGATTGTGGGACAGCTACAATGAGCAGTTCTTC.

This clonotype was recorded many times. The genes are TRBV7-6 and TRBJ1-1, with D possibly TRBD1 on 6 matching bases. This CDR3 is 16 amino acids long. Trimming shortened V by 7 bases and J by 3 bases, and 21 bases separated the two germline ends. The germline V gene encodes CDR1 SGHVS and CDR2 FNYEAQ. The CDR3 coding sequence is TGTGCCAGCACCTCTCGAGGGGGGGGCGACGACACTGAAGCTTTCTTT. Protein: CASTSRGGGDDTEAFF.

This clonotype was picked up a small number of times. This chain uses TRBV27 with TRBJ2-1, with D uncertain. The CDR3 is 11 amino acids. V dropped 5 bases and J dropped 13 bases, with 12 bases sitting between them. Germline CDR1 MNHEY, CDR2 SMNVEV (reference sequence). CDR3 loop: CASSNGNGQFF. CDR3 DNA: TGTGCCAGCAGTAACGGTAATGGTCAGTTCTTC.

The chain has TRBV7-2 and TRBJ2-1; D possibly corresponds to TRBD1 (5 bases). Per the germline V gene, CDR1 is SGHTA and CDR2 is FQGNSA. This CDR3 region has 16 residues. Trimming cost V 1 base and J 0 bases, with 10 bases left between them. The CDR3 spells CASSLEGVGSYNEQFF. CDR3 coding DNA: TGTGCCAGCAGCTTAGAAGGGGTTGGCTCCTACAATGAGCAGTTCTTC.